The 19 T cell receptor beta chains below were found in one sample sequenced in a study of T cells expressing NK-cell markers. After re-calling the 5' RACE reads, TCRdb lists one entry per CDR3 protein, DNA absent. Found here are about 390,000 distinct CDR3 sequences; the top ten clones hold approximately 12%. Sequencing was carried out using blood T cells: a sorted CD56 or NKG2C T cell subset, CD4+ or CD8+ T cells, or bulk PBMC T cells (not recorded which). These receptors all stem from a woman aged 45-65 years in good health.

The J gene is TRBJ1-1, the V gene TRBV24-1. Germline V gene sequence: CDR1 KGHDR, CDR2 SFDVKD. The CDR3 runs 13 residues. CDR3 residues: CATLGRTETEAFF.

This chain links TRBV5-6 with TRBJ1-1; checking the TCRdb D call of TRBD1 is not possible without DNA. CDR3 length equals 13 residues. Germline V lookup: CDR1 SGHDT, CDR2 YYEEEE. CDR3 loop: CASSETGRGEAFF.

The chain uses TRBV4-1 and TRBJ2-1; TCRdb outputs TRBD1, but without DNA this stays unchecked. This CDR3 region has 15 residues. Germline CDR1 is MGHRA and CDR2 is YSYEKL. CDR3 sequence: CASSLQGVAYNEQFF.

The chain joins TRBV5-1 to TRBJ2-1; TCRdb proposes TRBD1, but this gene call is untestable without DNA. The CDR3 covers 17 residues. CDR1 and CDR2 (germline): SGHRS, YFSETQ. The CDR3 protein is CASSAPSTGSGSWEQFF.

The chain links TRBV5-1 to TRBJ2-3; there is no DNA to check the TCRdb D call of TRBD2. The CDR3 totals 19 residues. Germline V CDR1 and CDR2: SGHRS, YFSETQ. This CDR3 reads CASSLVGTSGPIGTDTQYF.

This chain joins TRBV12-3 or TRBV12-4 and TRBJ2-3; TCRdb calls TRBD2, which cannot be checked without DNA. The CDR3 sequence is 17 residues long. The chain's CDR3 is CASGGLAGTYSTDTQYF.

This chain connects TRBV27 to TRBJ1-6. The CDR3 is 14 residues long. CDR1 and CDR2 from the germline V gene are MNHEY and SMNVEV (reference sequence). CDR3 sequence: CASSLDRLRSPLHF.

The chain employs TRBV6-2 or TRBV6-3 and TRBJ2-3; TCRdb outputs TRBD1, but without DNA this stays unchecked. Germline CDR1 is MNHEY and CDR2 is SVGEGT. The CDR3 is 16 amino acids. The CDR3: CASSYGWGSSTDTQYF.

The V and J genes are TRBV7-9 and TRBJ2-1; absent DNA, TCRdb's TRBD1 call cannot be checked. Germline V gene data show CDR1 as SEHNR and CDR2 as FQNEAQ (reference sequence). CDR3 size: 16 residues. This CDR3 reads CASSQPGTGRQNEQFF.

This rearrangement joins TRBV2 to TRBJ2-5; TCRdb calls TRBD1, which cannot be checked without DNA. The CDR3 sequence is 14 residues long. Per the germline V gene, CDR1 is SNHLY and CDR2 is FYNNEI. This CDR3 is CASKPGQYQETQYF.

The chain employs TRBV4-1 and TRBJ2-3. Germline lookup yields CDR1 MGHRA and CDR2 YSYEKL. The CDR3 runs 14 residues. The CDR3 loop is CASSQPRSTDTQYF.

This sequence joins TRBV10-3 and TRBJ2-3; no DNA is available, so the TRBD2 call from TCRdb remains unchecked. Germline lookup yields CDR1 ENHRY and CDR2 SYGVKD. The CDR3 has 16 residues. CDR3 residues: CAISPGRASRTDTQYF.

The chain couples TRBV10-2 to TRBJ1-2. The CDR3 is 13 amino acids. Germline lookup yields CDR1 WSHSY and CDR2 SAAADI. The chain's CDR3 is CASSEEGDYGYTF.

CDR3 in amino acids: CAWSLLPSGRAYEQYF. The rearrangement links TRBV30 to TRBJ2-7; TCRdb's D call of TRBD2 is untestable without DNA. The CDR3 is 16 residues long. Germline CDR1 is GTSNPN and CDR2 is SVGIG (reference sequence).

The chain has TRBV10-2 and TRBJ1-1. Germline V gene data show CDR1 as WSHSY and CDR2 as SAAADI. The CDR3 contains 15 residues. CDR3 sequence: CASSDRQGMNTEAFF.

The CDR3 loop is CSARGDDRVAFF. The chain is built from TRBV20-1 and TRBJ1-1; without DNA, the TCRdb call of TRBD1 cannot be checked. CDR1 and CDR2 from the germline V gene are DFQATT and SNEGSKA (reference sequence). The CDR3 length is 12 residues.

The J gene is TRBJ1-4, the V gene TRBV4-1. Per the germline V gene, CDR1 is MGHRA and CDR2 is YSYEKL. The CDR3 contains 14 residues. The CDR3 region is CATTTVATNEKLFF.

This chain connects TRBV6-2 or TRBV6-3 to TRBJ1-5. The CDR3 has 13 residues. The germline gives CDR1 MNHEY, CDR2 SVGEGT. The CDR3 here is CATLRGWGGAQHF.

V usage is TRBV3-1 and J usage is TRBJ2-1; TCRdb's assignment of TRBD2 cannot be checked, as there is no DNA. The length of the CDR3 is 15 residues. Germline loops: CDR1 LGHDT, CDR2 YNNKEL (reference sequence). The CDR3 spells CASSPMTSGRAEQFF.